This T cell receptor (beta chain) appears in the sequencing data of a study of cytomegalovirus exposure and HLA in healthy donors. Study-level results: Analysis performed later found around 15,000 TCR beta sequences associated with HLA alleles at 0.05 false discovery rate.

The PCR used 60 Vbeta and 13 Jbeta primers. Data came from immunoSEQ multiplex PCR; TCRdb stores just in-frame clones and leaves some out. The data hold 150,000 to 180,000 clones, with roughly 79% observed a single time. The ends were cut back, 0 bases at V and 5 bases at J, with 11 bases in the middle. CDR1 and CDR2 (germline): SGHRS, YFSETQ. CDR3 size: 15 residues. Comments on this clone: The antigen is not known.

The chain couples TRBV5-1 to TRBJ1-4; the D is unclear. The sequence was collected from a man aged 18 to 30 in good health and CMV-seronegative. The sample consisted of PBMCs. Here the CDR3 reads CASSLDQAPNEKLFF. In DNA, the CDR3 is TGCGCCAGCAGCTTGGACCAGGCACCGAATGAAAAACTGTTTTTT.